Presented here are 32 T cell receptor beta chains from one specimen sequenced in a study of blood T cell repertoires in COVID-19. Profiled with immunoSEQ multiplex PCR; TCRdb holds only in-frame clones, not every one. The sample consists of a few hundred thousand clones, 90% of them appearing once. Sequencing input: PBMCs or T cells enriched from blood (not recorded which). The receptor source for this set is a woman younger than 30 with acute COVID-19.

The chain employs TRBV30 and TRBJ1-2, with TRBD1 matching over 12 bases. This CDR3 has 14 amino acids. Germline V lookup: CDR1 GTSNPN, CDR2 SVGIG (reference sequence). Trimming took 4 bases from V and 8 from J; bases not matched to a gene: 8. CDR3 amino acids: CAWKGGGTGGGYTF. The CDR3, as DNA: TGTGCCTGGAAAGGAGGGGGGACAGGGGGCGGCTACACCTTC.

V is TRBV10-2 and J is TRBJ1-3; D perhaps matches TRBD1 (6 bases). V lost 8 bases, J lost 4 bases, and 27 bases lay in between. CDR1 is WSHSY, CDR2 SAAADI, per germline. This CDR3 contains 18 residues. In DNA form, the CDR3 reads TGCGCCAGCCACCCTCCCCGACAGGCGTTTTACTCCGGAAACACCATATATTTT. Translation gives CASHPPRQAFYSGNTIYF.

This clone was seen a single time. The chain has TRBV30 and TRBJ2-2; 9 bases are a match to TRBD1. With 3 bases clipped from V and 4 bases from J, the junction kept 3 bases outside the gene matches. The length of the CDR3 is 14 residues. The V gene's germline CDR1 is GTSNPN and CDR2 SVGIG (reference sequence). The chain's CDR3 is CAWRGQGFTGELFF. The CDR3 coding sequence is TGTGCCTGGAGGGGACAGGGCTTCACCGGGGAGCTGTTTTTT. The variable domain in full, completed from reference TRBV30 and TRBJ2-2, reads SQTIHQWPATLVQPVGSPLSLECTVEGTSNPNLYWYRQAAGRGLQLLFYSVGIGQISSEVPQNLSASRPQDRQFILSSKKLLLSDSGFYLCAWRGQGFTGELFFGEGSRLTVL.

The rearrangement uses TRBV12-3 or TRBV12-4 and TRBJ2-1; D might be TRBD1 (6 bases). Trimming pared 7 bases from V and 6 bases from J, leaving 10 bases between. This CDR3 spans 12 amino acids. CDR3: CASNNRVNEQFF. CDR3 DNA sequence: TGTGCCAGCAATAACAGGGTCAATGAGCAGTTCTTC.

The V call is TRBV9, the J call TRBJ1-3; TRBD1 matches 8 bases. The CDR3 spans 16 residues. Germline V gene data show CDR1 as SGDLS and CDR2 as YYNGEE. V trimming: 4 bases; J trimming: 2 bases; junction bases outside the gene matches: 8. In DNA, the CDR3 is TGTGCCAGCAGCTACACCTTGACAGGGGCTGGAAACACCATATATTTT. Translating gives CASSYTLTGAGNTIYF.

The chain carries TRBV9 and TRBJ2-1, with D possibly being TRBD2 (6 bases). The CDR3 contains 15 residues. The germline CDR1 and CDR2 sequences are SGDLS and YYNGEE. V was trimmed by 0 bases and J by 7 bases, leaving 14 bases between them. The CDR3 DNA reads TGTGCCAGCAGCGTAGTCGCGGGAAGTCGAAATGAGCAGTTCTTC. Translation gives CASSVVAGSRNEQFF.

In its sample, this clone was seen once. CDR3: CASSTQTGSNQPQHF. The CDR3 nucleotides read TGTGCCAGTAGTACTCAGACAGGGAGCAATCAGCCCCAGCATTTT. J is TRBJ1-5 and V is TRBV19; the match to TRBD1 covers 7 bases. CDR3 length: 15 amino acids. V was pared by 4 bases and J by 1 base, with 4 bases of the junction left unmatched. Per germline, CDR1 LNHDA and CDR2 SQIVND (reference sequence).

The count of this clone is one. This rearrangement joins TRBV4-2 to TRBJ2-1; 14 nucleotides align to TRBD2. Trimming at V came to 1 base and at J to 8 bases, leaving 7 bases not matched to a gene. In germline, CDR1 is LGHNA, CDR2 YNFKEQ. This CDR3 comprises 17 residues. The CDR3: CASSQGLTSGRADEQFF. In DNA, the CDR3 is TGTGCCAGCAGCCAAGGATTGACTAGCGGGAGGGCCGATGAGCAGTTCTTC.

The chain recombines TRBV18 with TRBJ2-2, with TRBD1 as a possible D gene (6 bases). CDR3 size: 16 residues. Germline lookup yields CDR1 KGHSH and CDR2 LQKENI. V lost 1 base, J lost 1 base, and 10 bases lay in between. The CDR3 DNA sequence: TGTGCCAGCTCACCACGGGCGACAGGGAACACCGGGGAGCTGTTTTTT. This sequence encodes CASSPRATGNTGELFF.

The rearrangement uses TRBV4-1 and TRBJ2-7; TRBD2 matches 10 bases. The junction had 5 bases not matched to a gene; V was cut back by 0 bases and J by 3 bases. Germline V gene data show CDR1 as MGHRA and CDR2 as YSYEKL. The CDR3 is made up of 16 amino acids. The CDR3 reads CASSQDRLAGYYEQYF. The CDR3 DNA reads as TGCGCCAGCAGCCAAGATAGACTAGCGGGCTACTACGAGCAGTACTTC.

V usage is TRBV6-2 or TRBV6-3 and J usage is TRBJ2-7; a possible D gene is TRBD2 (6 bases). The germline V gene has CDR1 MNHEY and CDR2 SVGEGT. The CDR3 contains 14 residues. With 2 bases removed from V and 1 base from J, the gap between germline ends came to 9 bases. This chain's CDR3 is CASSYPTRSYEQYF. DNA of the CDR3: TGTGCCAGCAGTTACCCGACTAGGTCCTACGAGCAGTACTTC.

This chain connects TRBV5-6 to TRBJ2-7; 9 bases are a match to TRBD2. CDR1 is SGHDT, CDR2 YYEEEE, per germline. The CDR3 totals 15 residues. The V segment lost 4 bases and the J segment 4 bases; nucleotides outside the gene matches: 9. The CDR3 sequence is CASSEGLARPYEQYF. Here the CDR3 DNA reads TGTGCCAGCAGCGAGGGACTAGCACGCCCTTACGAGCAGTACTTC.

The chain recombines TRBV4-1 with TRBJ2-5, with 7 positions matching TRBD1. V lost 4 bases, J lost 1 base, and 12 bases stayed unmatched. Germline CDR1 MGHRA, CDR2 YSYEKL. This CDR3 is 17 amino acids long. In DNA, the CDR3 is TGCGCCAGCAGCCGGACGCGAACCGGGACAGCCCAAGAGACCCAGTACTTC. It translates to CASSRTRTGTAQETQYF.

The V gene is TRBV5-1, the J gene TRBJ1-2; 8 nucleotides agree with TRBD1. The trim removed 5 bases at V and 4 bases at J, leaving 10 bases unmatched. This CDR3 comprises 15 residues. CDR1 is SGHRS and CDR2 is YFSETQ in the germline V gene. Here the CDR3 DNA reads TGCGCCAGCAGAGGGGGGACAGGCCTGACCTATGGCTACACCTTC. Protein product: CASRGGTGLTYGYTF.

Here the CDR3 reads CASSFNRGGYGYTF. CDR3 nucleotides: TGTGCCAGCAGCTTCAACAGGGGGGGATATGGCTACACCTTC. The V call is TRBV11-2, the J call TRBJ1-2; 8 nucleotides align to TRBD1. CDR3 length: 14 residues. Germline V gives CDR1 SGHAT, CDR2 FQNNGV. The trim removed 3 bases at V and 5 bases at J, leaving 5 bases unmatched.

The table lists this clone with a count of one. This chain joins TRBV4-3 and TRBJ2-3; the match to TRBD2 covers 8 bases. CDR3 length equals 16 residues. Germline CDR1 and CDR2: LGHNA and YSLEER. Germline trimming cut 1 base from V and 2 bases from J; bases unmatched to any gene: 5. The CDR3 sequence: CASSQAAGGSTDTQYF. The CDR3 DNA follows: TGCGCCAGCAGCCAAGCTGCGGGAGGTTCCACAGATACGCAGTATTTT.

J is TRBJ1-1 and V is TRBV4-3, with D possibly being TRBD1 (5 bases). The germline V gene encodes CDR1 LGHNA and CDR2 YSLEER. The CDR3 contains 16 residues. V was shortened by 4 bases and J by 3 bases, with 18 bases between the two germline ends. In DNA, the CDR3 is TGCGCCAGCAGCCGCAGGCTAGGGGCGCAGGACACTGAAGCTTTCTTT. Its protein product is CASSRRLGAQDTEAFF.

The chain couples TRBV28 to TRBJ1-5; D gene ambiguous. CDR3 length equals 16 residues. CDR1 MDHEN and CDR2 SYDVKM come from the germline V gene. V was clipped by 5 bases and J by 0 bases, with 14 bases between them. CDR3 protein: CASSLRVLISNQPQHF. CDR3 nucleotide sequence: TGTGCCAGCAGTCTCCGGGTCCTGATTAGCAATCAGCCCCAGCATTTT.

The CDR3 coding sequence is TGTGCCAGCACCGTACAGGGGCCCTATGGCTACACCTTC. It codes for CASTVQGPYGYTF. The gene calls are TRBV6-5 and TRBJ1-2; TRBD1 matches at 7 bases. CDR3 size: 13 residues. The V and J ends lost 7 bases and 4 bases, in that order; junction bases with no gene match: 6. Germline-derived CDR1 and CDR2 are MNHEY and SVGAGI.

This clone has a single count. The genes are TRBV28 and TRBJ2-7; D perhaps matches TRBD2 (5 bases). This CDR3 has 16 amino acids. The V end lost 1 base, the J end lost 5 bases, and 18 bases lay between the germline ends. From germline, CDR1 is MDHEN and CDR2 SYDVKM. CDR3 protein: CASSLLPGSNYHEQYF. The DNA of the CDR3 is TGTGCCAGCAGTTTATTACCGGGGTCTAACTACCACGAGCAGTACTTC.

As DNA, the CDR3 is TGTGCCAGCAGCTATACCAAAACAGATACGCAGTATTTT. Amino acids: CASSYTKTDTQYF. V is TRBV12-3 or TRBV12-4 and J is TRBJ2-3; D not resolved. The length of the CDR3 is 13 residues. Trimming removed 6 bases from V and 3 bases from J, with 10 bases in between.

The gene calls are TRBV5-1 and TRBJ1-5, with D perhaps matching TRBD1 (5 bases). The CDR3 has 15 amino acids. With 0 bases removed from V and 3 bases from J, the gap between germline ends came to 10 bases. CDR1 and CDR2 (germline): SGHRS, YFSETQ. CDR3 sequence: CASSLGAGPNQPQHF. The CDR3 DNA is TGCGCCAGCAGCTTGGGGGCAGGGCCCAATCAGCCCCAGCATTTT.

This clone appeared many times. V is TRBV28 and J is TRBJ2-1, with a weak D call TRBD1 (7 bases). Germline V CDR1 and CDR2: MDHEN, SYDVKM. Trimming took off 6 bases at V and 8 bases at J, with 20 bases between the two ends. CDR3 length equals 15 residues. This CDR3 reads CASRSRQGGFDEQFF. In DNA form, the CDR3 reads TGTGCCAGCAGGAGTAGGCAGGGGGGTTTCGATGAGCAGTTCTTC.

The chain carries TRBV24-1 and TRBJ2-1; maybe TRBD1 (7 bases). Germline V gene sequence: CDR1 KGHDR, CDR2 SFDVKD. V lost 5 bases to trimming and J lost 5 bases, with 12 bases between them. The length of the CDR3 is 14 residues. The CDR3 nucleotides are TGTGCCACCAGTGTGCAGGGGGAGGACAATGAGCAGTTCTTC. Its translation: CATSVQGEDNEQFF.

The V and J genes are TRBV19 and TRBJ2-7; D perhaps matches TRBD2 (6 bases). This CDR3 has 15 residues. Trimming removed 3 bases from V and 5 bases from J, with 17 bases in between. Germline V gene lookup returns CDR1 LNHDA and CDR2 SQIVND (reference sequence). The CDR3 sequence is CASSMGGRIDDEQYF. The DNA of the CDR3 is TGTGCCAGTAGTATGGGGGGTAGGATTGACGACGAGCAGTACTTC.

This chain joins TRBV5-1 and TRBJ2-1; 7 bases fit TRBD2. Germline V gives CDR1 SGHRS, CDR2 YFSETQ. The CDR3 spans 14 residues. The trim removed 4 bases at V and 5 bases at J, leaving 6 bases unmatched. CDR3 DNA: TGCGCCAGCAGCATTACTAGCGCCGACAATGAGCAGTTCTTC. It is translated as CASSITSADNEQFF.

V is TRBV7-2 and J is TRBJ1-2; 7 bases are shared with TRBD1. J was trimmed by 6 bases and V by 2 bases; bases with no gene match: 3. CDR1 is SGHTA, CDR2 FQGNSA, per germline. This CDR3 comprises 13 residues. The CDR3 nucleotides are TGTGCCAGCAGCTTAAGACAGGGAAATGGCTACACCTTC. This codes for CASSLRQGNGYTF.

The chain is built from TRBV20-1 and TRBJ2-7, with a possible D match to TRBD1 (6 bases). Deletions cut 3 bases from V and 7 bases from J, with 10 bases between. Looked up from germline, CDR1 is DFQATT and CDR2 is SNEGSKA (reference sequence). CDR3 length: 11 amino acids. The CDR3 DNA is TGCAGTGCTAGTCAGGGGAATGAGCAGTACTTC. Amino acids: CSASQGNEQYF.

The count of this clone is one. The V gene is TRBV4-1, the J gene TRBJ2-7; D may be TRBD1 (6 bases). Germline CDR1 is MGHRA and CDR2 is YSYEKL. The V end lost 0 bases, the J end lost 2 bases, and 14 bases lay between the germline ends. CDR3 length equals 16 residues. The CDR3 DNA reads as TGCGCCAGCAGCCAAGATGGGGCAGGGGCCACCTACGAGCAGTACTTC. Amino acids: CASSQDGAGATYEQYF.

The chain uses TRBV3-1 (or the pseudogene TRBV3-2) and TRBJ2-5; a weak D match, TRBD1 (6 bases). The CDR3 is 13 amino acids. Per the germline V gene, CDR1 is LGHDT and CDR2 is YNNKEL (reference sequence). Trimming took 0 bases from V and 10 from J, leaving 12 bases between them. The CDR3 loop reads CASSQESGTNQYF. CDR3 nucleotide sequence: TGTGCCAGCAGCCAAGAATCCGGGACAAACCAGTACTTC.

The chain is built from TRBV7-2 and TRBJ2-3, with 8 bases matching TRBD2. The V segment lost 3 bases and the J segment 1 base; nucleotides outside the gene matches: 3. The CDR3 sequence is 15 residues long. The germline V gene encodes CDR1 SGHTA and CDR2 FQGNSA. The CDR3 loop is CASSLREAGTDTQYF. CDR3 bases: TGTGCCAGCAGCTTGCGGGAGGCGGGCACAGATACGCAGTATTTT.

The gene calls are TRBV4-1 and TRBJ1-5, with D unresolved. This CDR3 contains 17 residues. Per the germline V gene, CDR1 is MGHRA and CDR2 is YSYEKL. V lost 1 base and J 6 bases, leaving 19 bases between the germline ends. CDR3 DNA: TGCGCCAGCAGCCAAGGAGTCGCGTACGGGGTTGGTCAGCCCCAGCATTTT. Amino acid sequence: CASSQGVAYGVGQPQHF.